This note documents a single T cell receptor (beta chain) sequence. The length of the CDR3 is 14 residues. The V and J ends lost 4 bases and 0 bases respectively, with 9 bases between them. Germline V gene lookup returns CDR1 MGHDK and CDR2 SYGVNS. Data came from immunoSEQ multiplex PCR; TCRdb stores just in-frame clones and leaves some out. The sample yields approximately 56,000 clones, roughly 82% seen once. The sort gate was single viable CD3+CD4+CD8-CD45RO+ cells for memory CD4+ T cells. The data stem from a study of memory CD4+ T cells and cytomegalovirus serostatus. The sequence was obtained from an adult in good health and CMV-seronegative. Sequencing used memory CD4+ T cells from blood. The genes are TRBV25-1 and TRBJ1-1; D is possibly TRBD1 (5 bases). CDR3: CASSGGGLNTEAFF. DNA of the CDR3: TGTGCCAGCAGTGGGGGGGGGTTGAACACTGAAGCTTTCTTT.